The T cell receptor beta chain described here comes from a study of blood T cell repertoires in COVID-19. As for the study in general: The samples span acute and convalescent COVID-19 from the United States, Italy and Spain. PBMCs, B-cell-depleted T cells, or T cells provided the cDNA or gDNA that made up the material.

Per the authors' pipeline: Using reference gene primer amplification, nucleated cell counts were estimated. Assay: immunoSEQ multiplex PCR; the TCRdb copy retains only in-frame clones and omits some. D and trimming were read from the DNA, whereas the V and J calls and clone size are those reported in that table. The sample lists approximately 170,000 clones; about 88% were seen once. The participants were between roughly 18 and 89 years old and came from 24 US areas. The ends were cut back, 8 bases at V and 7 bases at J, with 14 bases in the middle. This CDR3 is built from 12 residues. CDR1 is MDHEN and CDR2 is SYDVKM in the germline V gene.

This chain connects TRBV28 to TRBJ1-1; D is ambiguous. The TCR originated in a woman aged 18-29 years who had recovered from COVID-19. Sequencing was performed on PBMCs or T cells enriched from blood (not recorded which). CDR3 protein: CASGLITGEAFF. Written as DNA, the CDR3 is TGTGCCAGCGGATTAATAACGGGTGAAGCTTTCTTT.